This T cell receptor (beta chain) is from a study of T cell responses to AZD1222 COVID-19 vaccine. As for the study in general: Pooled in the analysis were second doses at about 4 or about 12 weeks. General study results and limits: Spike-specific TCRs gained breadth and depth after people received two AZD1222 doses. Samples come after the peak T cell response, not at day 14. Possibly, clonal diversity was underestimated; donors were largely white British and included more females.

CDR1 is SGDLS and CDR2 is YYNGEE in the germline V gene. There are 15 residues in the CDR3. The V gene lost 0 bases and the J gene lost 1 base, with 7 bases spanning the gap. Repertoires were generated with immunoSEQ multiplex PCR, while TCRdb's copy carries only in-frame clones and drops some. The data hold 110,000 to 150,000 clones, with roughly 88% observed a single time. As for this clone: Its matching antigen is unknown.

The receptor's source is an adult in good health. V gene TRBV9 combines with J gene TRBJ2-2; D call uncertain. The material was peripheral blood, obtained on day 0 of AZD1222 vaccination. In DNA form, the CDR3 reads TGTGCCAGCAGCGTAGCTACCGGGAACACCGGGGAGCTGTTTTTT. It encodes CASSVATGNTGELFF.